The clone carrying this TCR beta chain appeared once. Trimming removed 5 bases from V and 0 bases from J; junction bases left unmatched: 6. Germline V gives CDR1 MNHNS, CDR2 SASEGT. This CDR3 region has 15 residues. The table came from immunoSEQ multiplex PCR; TCRdb's copy has only in-frame clones and leaves some out. The sample shows tens of thousands of clones, 65% of them seen only once. The data were taken from a study of cytotoxic CD8 clonotypes in ibrutinib-treated CLL. Study overall: Each sample contained, on average, roughly 260,000 productive templates and roughly 100,000 productive rearrangements.

Genomic DNA in an amount of approximately 2.2 micrograms was extracted from cryopreserved PBMCs and used for the preparation of TCR beta libraries. The sample consisted of PBMCs, taken after 24 months of ibrutinib treatment. The origin of this receptor is a human donor with chronic lymphocytic leukemia. This chain uses TRBV6-1 with TRBJ1-1, with TRBD1 identical over 7 bases. The CDR3 DNA follows: TGTGCCAGCAGTCCGACCGGGACAGTGAACACTGAAGCTTTCTTT. Translating gives CASSPTGTVNTEAFF.